This paragraph reports one TCR beta chain. Its target is not known. The study reverse transcribed the entire isolated RNA, so it sequenced expressed TCRB transcripts. Here immunoSEQ multiplex PCR was the method, and the copy in TCRdb shows in-frame clones only, minus some. The table records hundreds of thousands of clones, about 63% of them present only once. CDR1 and CDR2 from the germline V gene are LNHDA and SQIVND (reference sequence). The CDR3 has 12 residues. The J segment lost 5 bases and the V segment lost 7 bases, leaving 4 bases of the junction unmatched. The data stem from a study of beta chain features in type 1 diabetes. Study information: Regarding age, gender and cell yields, patients proved similar to healthy donors. Study-level points and caveats: Type 1 diabetes patients had fewer VDJ junction insertions and more deletions.

The V and J genes are TRBV19 and TRBJ1-2, with 7 bases lining up with TRBD1. Sequenced: naive CD4+ T cells from blood. The TCR comes from a man aged 25-45 years in good health. CDR3 bases: TGTGCCAGTAATCACAGGGGATATGGCTACACCTTC. Residues: CASNHRGYGYTF.